One T cell receptor beta chain is described in this entry. What it binds is not known. Profiling relied on immunoSEQ multiplex PCR, and the TCRdb table lists in-frame clones only, not all of them. This table holds about 46,000 clones, about 74% found once. Expansion with viral peptide pools was applied to antigen-specific CD4+ T cells by the ViraFEST assay prior to sequencing. Following an approximately ten-day culture, CD4+ T cells were purified. It was two doses of either the BNT162b2 or mRNA-1273 vaccine that participants received. Cells had half their medium changed to IL-2 medium on days 3 and 7. CDR3 length: 13 amino acids. Trimming pared 3 bases from V and 5 bases from J, leaving 10 bases between. CDR1 and CDR2 (germline): DFQATT, SNEGSKA (reference sequence). This entry comes from a study of vaccination effects on CD4 cells after COVID-19. The study's findings and limits: Common cold coronaviruses were cross-recognized by only 1 of 255 vaccine-induced clones in healthy vaccinees.

This clonotype was sampled from a human donor who received a COVID-19 vaccine. This specimen was CD4+ T cells from PBMCs cultured with HCoV-OC43 spike peptides, taken after COVID-19 vaccination. The subset is: HCoV-OC43 spike overlapping peptide pool stimulation. The chain has TRBV20-1 and TRBJ1-4, with D unresolved. The CDR3 DNA is TGCAGTGCTAGTGACGGGATGAATGAAAAACTGTTTTTT. Protein: CSASDGMNEKLFF.